A single T cell receptor (beta chain) is shown here with its context. This sample was included in a study of identical twins. Trimming left V 7 bases short and J 3 bases short, with 13 bases between. Germline V gene lookup returns CDR1 MGHRA and CDR2 YSYEKL. CDR3 length: 14 residues. TCRdb recomputed calls from the 5' RACE reads with MiXCR, one row per CDR3 protein. The sample holds roughly 220,000 distinct CDR3 sequences, under 8.5% seen once. These data are also associated with another study on T cells expressing NK-cell markers.

The rearrangement links TRBV4-1 to TRBJ2-1, with D hard to call. The source material was CD8+ T cells sorted from blood. The source is a woman in her late teens or twenties in good health. The DNA for the CDR3 is TGCGCCAGCACGAGAACTAACCGCTACAATGAGCAGTTCTTC. It yields the protein CASTRTNRYNEQFF.